This T cell receptor (beta chain) was recorded in a study of monozygotic twins with inflammatory bowel disease. This CDR3 has 14 residues. Per the germline V gene, CDR1 is KGHSH and CDR2 is LQKENI. Comment on this clonotype: Its target is unknown.

Reanalyzing the 5' RACE reads, TCRdb keeps one entry per CDR3 protein, without DNA. The repertoire table contains around 97,000 distinct CDR3 sequences. Overall study findings and caveats: There were differing immunosuppressive treatments, which may have added variability to patient repertoires. The study found lower TCRbeta diversity (inverse Simpson) in IBD patients than in healthy co-twins.

Sequencing was performed on blood. This sequence was found in a human donor with ulcerative colitis or Crohn's disease, or a healthy co-twin of an affected twin (not recorded which). The chain employs TRBV18 and TRBJ2-7; TCRdb lists TRBD1, though no DNA is available to test this call. The CDR3 region is CASSPAGGTYEQYF.